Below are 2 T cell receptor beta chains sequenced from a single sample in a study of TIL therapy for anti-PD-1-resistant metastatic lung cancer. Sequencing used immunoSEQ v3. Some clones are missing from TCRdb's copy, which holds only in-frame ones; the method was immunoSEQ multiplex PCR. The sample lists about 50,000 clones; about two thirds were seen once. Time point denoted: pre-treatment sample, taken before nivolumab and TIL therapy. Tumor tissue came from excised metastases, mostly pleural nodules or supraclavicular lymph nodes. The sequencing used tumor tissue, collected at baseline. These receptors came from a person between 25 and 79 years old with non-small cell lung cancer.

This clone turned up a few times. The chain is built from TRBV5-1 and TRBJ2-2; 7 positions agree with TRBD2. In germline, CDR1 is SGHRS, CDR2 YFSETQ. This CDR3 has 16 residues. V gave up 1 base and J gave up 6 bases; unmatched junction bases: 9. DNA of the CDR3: TGCGCCAGCAGCTTGCATGGCGGGAGACAGTCCGGGGAGCTGTTTTTT. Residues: CASSLHGGRQSGELFF.

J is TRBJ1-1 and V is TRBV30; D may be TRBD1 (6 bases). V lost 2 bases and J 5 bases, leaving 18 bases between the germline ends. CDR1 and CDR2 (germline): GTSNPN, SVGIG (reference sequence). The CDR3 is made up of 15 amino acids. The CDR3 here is CAWSPLRGFGTEAFF. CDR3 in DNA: TGTGCCTGGAGTCCCCTAAGGGGGTTTGGGACTGAAGCTTTCTTT.